A selection of T cell receptor beta chains follows, all from one sample in a study of radiation and T cells in renal cell carcinoma. The repertoire was sequenced with immunoSEQ multiplex PCR; TCRdb's copy has only in-frame clones and lacks some. This repertoire shows about 170,000 clones, less than 90% found once; its top ten account for around 11%. Sequences were derived from blood, sampled from a patient whose treatment included radiotherapy and nephrectomy. The receptor source for this set is a woman aged 45-60 years with renal cell carcinoma. Both conserved end residues are part of each CDR3. Fields, in order: V gene, clone size, D gene, J gene, CDR3 DNA, CDR3 protein. The D gene is left open where the match is weak. Rows give clone size only sometimes, using once, few, many, or a class for an expanded clone.

v_call: TRBV29-1; clone_size: .; d_call: TRBD2; j_call: TRBJ2-5; cdr3_nt: TGCAGCGGCCGACTAGCGGGGGAAGAGACCCAGTACTTC; cdr3_aa: CSGRLAGEETQYF
v_call: TRBV15; clone_size: .; d_call: TRBD2; j_call: TRBJ2-1; cdr3_nt: TGTGCCACCAGCAGAGGGGAGGGAGGGCTTTTGGATGAGCAGTTCTTC; cdr3_aa: CATSRGEGGLLDEQFF
v_call: TRBV6-6; clone_size: .; d_call: .; j_call: TRBJ1-1; cdr3_nt: TGTGCCAGCAGTCCCCCGACAGGCCTCAACACTGAAGCTTTCTTT; cdr3_aa: CASSPPTGLNTEAFF
v_call: TRBV7-9; clone_size: .; d_call: .; j_call: TRBJ2-7; cdr3_nt: TGTGCCAGCAGCTTAGCGGGGGGGGCTGGCGACGAGCAGTACTTC; cdr3_aa: CASSLAGGAGDEQYF
v_call: TRBV6-5; clone_size: .; d_call: .; j_call: TRBJ1-5; cdr3_nt: TGTGCCAGCAGTTACTCGGAATTTAATCAGCCCCAGCATTTT; cdr3_aa: CASSYSEFNQPQHF
v_call: TRBV7-2; clone_size: .; d_call: .; j_call: TRBJ2-7; cdr3_nt: TGTGCCAGCAGCCTAACCTACGAGCAGTACTTC; cdr3_aa: CASSLTYEQYF
v_call: TRBV6-6; clone_size: .; d_call: TRBD1; j_call: TRBJ2-2; cdr3_nt: TGTGCCAGCTTCATGGACAGGGGAAATCCCGGGGAGCTGTTTTTT; cdr3_aa: CASFMDRGNPGELFF
v_call: TRBV19; clone_size: once; d_call: .; j_call: TRBJ1-5; cdr3_nt: TGTGCCAGTAGGGTAGGATGGGGTAGCAATCAGCCCCAGCATTTT; cdr3_aa: CASRVGWGSNQPQHF
v_call: TRBV6-6; clone_size: few; d_call: TRBD1; j_call: TRBJ1-5; cdr3_nt: TGTGCCAGCCTCACGGGACAGGGGAATCAGCCCCAGCATTTT; cdr3_aa: CASLTGQGNQPQHF
v_call: TRBV6-6; clone_size: .; d_call: TRBD1; j_call: TRBJ1-1; cdr3_nt: TGTGCCAGCAGCCCCCAGGGGGAAACTGAAGCTTTCTTT; cdr3_aa: CASSPQGETEAFF
v_call: TRBV4-2; clone_size: .; d_call: .; j_call: TRBJ1-2; cdr3_nt: TGTGCCAGCAGCCGCCAGGGCTTTGAGGGCTACACCTTC; cdr3_aa: CASSRQGFEGYTF
v_call: TRBV7-9; clone_size: .; d_call: .; j_call: TRBJ2-2; cdr3_nt: TGTGCCAGCAGCTTATCGGTCGGGGAGCTGTTTTTT; cdr3_aa: CASSLSVGELFF
v_call: TRBV7-2; clone_size: .; d_call: TRBD2; j_call: TRBJ2-5; cdr3_nt: TGTGCCAGCAGCCTGGGACTAGCCACGGAGACCCAGTACTTC; cdr3_aa: CASSLGLATETQYF
v_call: TRBV6-6; clone_size: .; d_call: .; j_call: TRBJ2-7; cdr3_nt: TGTGCCAGCAGTACCCCGACAGGCACCCACGAGCAGTACTTC; cdr3_aa: CASSTPTGTHEQYF
v_call: TRBV11-2; clone_size: .; d_call: .; j_call: TRBJ1-2; cdr3_nt: TGTGCCAGCAGCTCGGGACGAGAAGACTATGGCTACACCTTC; cdr3_aa: CASSSGREDYGYTF
v_call: TRBV14; clone_size: few; d_call: .; j_call: TRBJ1-2; cdr3_nt: TGTGCCAGCAGCCCGGATTTTAATCATATCTATGGCTACACCTTC; cdr3_aa: CASSPDFNHIYGYTF
v_call: TRBV7-2; clone_size: .; d_call: TRBD2; j_call: TRBJ2-7; cdr3_nt: TGTGCCAGCAGCTTAAAAGCGGGATACGAGCAGTACTTC; cdr3_aa: CASSLKAGYEQYF
v_call: TRBV7-9; clone_size: .; d_call: .; j_call: TRBJ1-2; cdr3_nt: TGTGCCAGCAGCTTCGAGCGAGGCTATGGCTACACCTTC; cdr3_aa: CASSFERGYGYTF
v_call: TRBV9; clone_size: .; d_call: .; j_call: TRBJ1-1; cdr3_nt: TGTGCCAGCAGCGTACTTTTGACGGGGAACACTGAAGCTTTCTTT; cdr3_aa: CASSVLLTGNTEAFF
v_call: TRBV7-2; clone_size: .; d_call: .; j_call: TRBJ1-6; cdr3_nt: TGTGCCAGCAGCTCGTGGATCCGTGGAGGCGGCTCACCCCTCCACTTT; cdr3_aa: CASSSWIRGGGSPLHF
v_call: TRBV7-2; clone_size: .; d_call: TRBD2; j_call: TRBJ2-1; cdr3_nt: TGTGCCAGCAGCTCAAATAGCGGGGGCTACAATGAGCAGTTCTTC; cdr3_aa: CASSSNSGGYNEQFF
v_call: TRBV7-9; clone_size: .; d_call: TRBD1; j_call: TRBJ1-1; cdr3_nt: TGTGCCAGCAGCTTAGGACAGGGGGTCGACACTGAAGCTTTCTTT; cdr3_aa: CASSLGQGVDTEAFF
v_call: TRBV27; clone_size: .; d_call: .; j_call: TRBJ1-2; cdr3_nt: TGTGCCAGCAGTTTCAACGCTAACTATGGCTACACCTTC; cdr3_aa: CASSFNANYGYTF
v_call: TRBV7-9; clone_size: .; d_call: .; j_call: TRBJ2-1; cdr3_nt: TGTGCCAGCAGCACGCCAGGGCGCAATGAGCAGTTCTTC; cdr3_aa: CASSTPGRNEQFF
v_call: TRBV6-1; clone_size: .; d_call: .; j_call: TRBJ2-5; cdr3_nt: TGTGCCACCGCAGGCGATTTGGAGACCCAGTACTTC; cdr3_aa: CATAGDLETQYF
v_call: TRBV7-9; clone_size: .; d_call: .; j_call: TRBJ1-4; cdr3_nt: TGTGCCAGCAGACGAGCGGGCGGGTCAACTAATGAAAAACTGTTTTTT; cdr3_aa: CASRRAGGSTNEKLFF
v_call: TRBV4-3; clone_size: .; d_call: .; j_call: TRBJ1-2; cdr3_nt: TGCGCCAGCAGCCAACGGAGGACGCAGCCATATGGCTACACCTTC; cdr3_aa: CASSQRRTQPYGYTF
v_call: TRBV18; clone_size: .; d_call: .; j_call: TRBJ1-2; cdr3_nt: TGTGCCAGCTCACCACCTCGGCAGGGCGTGACACCAAACTATGGCTACACCTTC; cdr3_aa: CASSPPRQGVTPNYGYTF
v_call: TRBV5-6; clone_size: once; d_call: .; j_call: TRBJ1-2; cdr3_nt: TGTGCCAGCAGTATGGGGGGGCCTAACTATGGCTACACCTTC; cdr3_aa: CASSMGGPNYGYTF
v_call: TRBV7-9; clone_size: .; d_call: .; j_call: TRBJ2-5; cdr3_nt: TGTGCCAGCAGCTCGGACGGGGCCCAAGAGACCCAGTACTTC; cdr3_aa: CASSSDGAQETQYF
v_call: TRBV15; clone_size: .; d_call: .; j_call: TRBJ2-7; cdr3_nt: TGTGCCACCAGCAGGGTAGGACAGTTCGACTACGAGCAGTACTTC; cdr3_aa: CATSRVGQFDYEQYF
v_call: TRBV10-3; clone_size: .; d_call: TRBD1; j_call: TRBJ2-7; cdr3_nt: TGTGCCATCAGTGATACAGGGGAGAGCTCCTACGAGCAGTACTTC; cdr3_aa: CAISDTGESSYEQYF
v_call: TRBV2; clone_size: .; d_call: .; j_call: TRBJ2-3; cdr3_nt: TGTGCCAGCAACCGGGACCGAGCGGATACGCAGTATTTT; cdr3_aa: CASNRDRADTQYF
v_call: TRBV13; clone_size: .; d_call: TRBD1; j_call: TRBJ2-7; cdr3_nt: TGTGCCAGCAGGGTCGGACAGGGGAGAAACTACGAGCAGTACTTC; cdr3_aa: CASRVGQGRNYEQYF
v_call: TRBV2; clone_size: once; d_call: .; j_call: TRBJ1-4; cdr3_nt: TGTGCCAGCAGGGACAATCGGATCACTAATGAAAAACTGTTTTTT; cdr3_aa: CASRDNRITNEKLFF
v_call: TRBV6-5; clone_size: .; d_call: .; j_call: TRBJ1-5; cdr3_nt: TGTGCCAGCAGTTACTCAGGACCCCGGGGCAATCAGCCCCAGCATTTT; cdr3_aa: CASSYSGPRGNQPQHF
v_call: TRBV6-5; clone_size: .; d_call: .; j_call: TRBJ1-2; cdr3_nt: TGTGCCAGCAGTTACCGGGGAAAGAGCTATGGCTACACCTTC; cdr3_aa: CASSYRGKSYGYTF
v_call: TRBV4-2; clone_size: .; d_call: .; j_call: TRBJ2-7; cdr3_nt: TGTGCCAGCAGCCAAGATCCTAAACCCATCGAGCAGTACTTC; cdr3_aa: CASSQDPKPIEQYF
v_call: TRBV19; clone_size: once; d_call: TRBD2; j_call: TRBJ2-2; cdr3_nt: TGTGCCAGTAGTCTTAGCGGGGGCACCGGGGAGCTGTTTTTT; cdr3_aa: CASSLSGGTGELFF
v_call: TRBV21-1; clone_size: .; d_call: .; j_call: TRBJ1-2; cdr3_nt: TGTGCCAGCAGCAAAGCGCTTCGAAGGATTCCGAACTATGGCTACACCTTC; cdr3_aa: CASSKALRRIPNYGYTF
v_call: TRBV6-5; clone_size: .; d_call: .; j_call: TRBJ2-6; cdr3_nt: TGTGCCAGCAGACCCTACTCTGGGGCCAACGTCCTGACTTTC; cdr3_aa: CASRPYSGANVLTF
v_call: TRBV6-6; clone_size: .; d_call: .; j_call: TRBJ2-3; cdr3_nt: TGTGCCAGCAGTTACGTCGGTCTGGGAGATACGCAGTATTTT; cdr3_aa: CASSYVGLGDTQYF
v_call: TRBV30; clone_size: .; d_call: .; j_call: TRBJ1-1; cdr3_nt: TGTGCCTGGGGTGTACGAGTCGGACTCCTCTTT; cdr3_aa: CAWGVRVGLLF
v_call: TRBV6-6; clone_size: .; d_call: .; j_call: TRBJ1-5; cdr3_nt: TGTGCCAGCAGTTACCAGGTCACGCCCCAGCATTTT; cdr3_aa: CASSYQVTPQHF
v_call: TRBV10-1; clone_size: .; d_call: .; j_call: TRBJ2-2; cdr3_nt: TGCGCCAGCCTATCGAACACCGGGGAGCTGTTTTTT; cdr3_aa: CASLSNTGELFF
v_call: TRBV19; clone_size: .; d_call: .; j_call: TRBJ1-1; cdr3_nt: TGTGCCAGTAGTAACAAGGGCAGGGGGAACACTGAAGCTTTCTTT; cdr3_aa: CASSNKGRGNTEAFF
v_call: TRBV5-6; clone_size: .; d_call: TRBD1; j_call: TRBJ1-6; cdr3_nt: TGTGCCAGCAGCCAGGGACAGCAGACTTCACCCCTCCACTTT; cdr3_aa: CASSQGQQTSPLHF